The TCR beta chain described here comes from a study of OX40 agonist ivuxolimab in advanced cancers. Across the study: An agonistic human IgG2 monoclonal antibody against OX40 (CD134) was given. Those enrolled were approximately 78% male, with a mean age of 60 years and ages from 23 to 79. Study-level points and caveats: Antigen specificity was not determined for the expanded peripheral T cells. In the 0.1 to 3.0 mg/kg range, CD4+ and CD8+ blood T cells had expanded clonally by week 6.

With regard to this clone: Its antigen is not known.

V shed 2 bases and J shed 7 bases, with 12 bases lying between them. This CDR3 spans 15 amino acids. Germline CDR1 reads MDHEN; CDR2 reads SYDVKM. The data were produced by immunoSEQ multiplex PCR, yet TCRdb's version contains in-frame clones alone and is incomplete. The table records 40,000 to 45,000 clones, around 85% of them present only once. The sample consisted of CD4+ or CD8+ T cells sorted from blood, taken in a trial of the OX40 agonist ivuxolimab. The chain recombines TRBV28 with TRBJ1-6; possibly TRBD1 for D (5 bases). This TCR derives from an adult with an advanced solid tumor such as melanoma, head and neck, liver or kidney cancer. CDR3 DNA: TGTGCCAGCAGTTTACCGGACACGCCCAATTCACCCCTCCACTTT. This sequence encodes CASSLPDTPNSPLHF.